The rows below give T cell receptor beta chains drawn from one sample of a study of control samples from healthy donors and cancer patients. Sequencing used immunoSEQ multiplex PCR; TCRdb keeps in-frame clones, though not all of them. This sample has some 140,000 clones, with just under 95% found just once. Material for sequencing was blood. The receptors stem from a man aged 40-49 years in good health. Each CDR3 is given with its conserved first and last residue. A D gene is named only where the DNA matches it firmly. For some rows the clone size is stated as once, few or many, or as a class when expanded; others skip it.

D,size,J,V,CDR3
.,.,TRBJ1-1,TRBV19,CASSISRSTEAFF
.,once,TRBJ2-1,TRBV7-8,CASSSRNEQFF
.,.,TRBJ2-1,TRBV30,CAWHRSWDNEQFF
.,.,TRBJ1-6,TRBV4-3,CASSQEVTEDWSPLHF
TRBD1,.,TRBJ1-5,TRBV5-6,CASSAGQGLQPQHF
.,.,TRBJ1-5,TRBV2,CASSYDGQPQHF
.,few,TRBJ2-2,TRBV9,CASSVDQTGELFF
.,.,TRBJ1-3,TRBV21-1,CASSKGRRDPQGEHHIFATIYF
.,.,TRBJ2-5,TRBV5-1,CASSAGTGSQETQYF
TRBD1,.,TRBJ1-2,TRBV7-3,CASSLKGGQYDGYTF
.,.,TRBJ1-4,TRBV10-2,CASTGRREKLFF
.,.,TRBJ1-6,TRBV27,CASSLGWGGAGFFSPLHF
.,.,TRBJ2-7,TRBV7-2,CASSLESSYEQYF
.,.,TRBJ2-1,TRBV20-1,CSASRHEQFF
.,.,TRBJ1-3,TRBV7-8,CASSLAAGRNTIYF
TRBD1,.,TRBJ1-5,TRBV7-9,CASSPGQAYVGPQHF
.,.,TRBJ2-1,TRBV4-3,CASSPDGNEQFF
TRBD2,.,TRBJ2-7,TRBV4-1,CASSRSGSGGSYEQYF
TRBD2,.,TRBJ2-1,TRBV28,CASSLIGELAGGQFF
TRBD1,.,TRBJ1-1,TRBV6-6,CASSYSRQGNTEAFF
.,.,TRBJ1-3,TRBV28,CASSYPGNTIYF
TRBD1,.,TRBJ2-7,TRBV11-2,CASSRTGTGWGSDYEQYF
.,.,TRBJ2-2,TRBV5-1,CASSIEYRQPDTGELFF
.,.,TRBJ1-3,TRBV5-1,CASSLAGIGNTIYF
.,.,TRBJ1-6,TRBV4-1,CASSFDGNSPLHF
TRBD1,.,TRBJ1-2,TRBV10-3,CAISGDRGPNYGYTF
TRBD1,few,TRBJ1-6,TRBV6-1,CASSEDPGGNSPLHF
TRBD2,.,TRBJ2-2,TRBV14,CASSHSRRAGGSTGELFF
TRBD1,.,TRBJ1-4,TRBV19,CASSIMDRPYEKLFF
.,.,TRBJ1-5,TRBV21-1,CASLARNQPQHF
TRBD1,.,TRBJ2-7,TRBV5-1,CASSLGTGAYEQYF
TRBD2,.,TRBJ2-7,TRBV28,CASSLNSGTITPQYF